This TCR beta chain is from a study of OX40 agonist ivuxolimab in advanced cancers. Here immunoSEQ multiplex PCR was the method, and the copy in TCRdb shows in-frame clones only, minus some. The table shows 65,000 to 95,000 clones, with 86% occurring only once. This CDR3 contains 13 residues. Germline V lookup: CDR1 MNHEY, CDR2 SVGAGI. The V end was cut by 6 bases, the J end by 1 base, with 8 bases between. The rearrangement uses TRBV6-5 and TRBJ2-3; D unclear. The source was CD4+ or CD8+ T cells sorted from blood, collected in a trial of the OX40 agonist ivuxolimab. The TCR was taken from an adult with an advanced solid tumor such as melanoma, head and neck, liver or kidney cancer. The CDR3 DNA is TGTGCCAGCAGGGGGTCGGGCACAGATACGCAGTATTTT. This codes for CASRGSGTDTQYF.